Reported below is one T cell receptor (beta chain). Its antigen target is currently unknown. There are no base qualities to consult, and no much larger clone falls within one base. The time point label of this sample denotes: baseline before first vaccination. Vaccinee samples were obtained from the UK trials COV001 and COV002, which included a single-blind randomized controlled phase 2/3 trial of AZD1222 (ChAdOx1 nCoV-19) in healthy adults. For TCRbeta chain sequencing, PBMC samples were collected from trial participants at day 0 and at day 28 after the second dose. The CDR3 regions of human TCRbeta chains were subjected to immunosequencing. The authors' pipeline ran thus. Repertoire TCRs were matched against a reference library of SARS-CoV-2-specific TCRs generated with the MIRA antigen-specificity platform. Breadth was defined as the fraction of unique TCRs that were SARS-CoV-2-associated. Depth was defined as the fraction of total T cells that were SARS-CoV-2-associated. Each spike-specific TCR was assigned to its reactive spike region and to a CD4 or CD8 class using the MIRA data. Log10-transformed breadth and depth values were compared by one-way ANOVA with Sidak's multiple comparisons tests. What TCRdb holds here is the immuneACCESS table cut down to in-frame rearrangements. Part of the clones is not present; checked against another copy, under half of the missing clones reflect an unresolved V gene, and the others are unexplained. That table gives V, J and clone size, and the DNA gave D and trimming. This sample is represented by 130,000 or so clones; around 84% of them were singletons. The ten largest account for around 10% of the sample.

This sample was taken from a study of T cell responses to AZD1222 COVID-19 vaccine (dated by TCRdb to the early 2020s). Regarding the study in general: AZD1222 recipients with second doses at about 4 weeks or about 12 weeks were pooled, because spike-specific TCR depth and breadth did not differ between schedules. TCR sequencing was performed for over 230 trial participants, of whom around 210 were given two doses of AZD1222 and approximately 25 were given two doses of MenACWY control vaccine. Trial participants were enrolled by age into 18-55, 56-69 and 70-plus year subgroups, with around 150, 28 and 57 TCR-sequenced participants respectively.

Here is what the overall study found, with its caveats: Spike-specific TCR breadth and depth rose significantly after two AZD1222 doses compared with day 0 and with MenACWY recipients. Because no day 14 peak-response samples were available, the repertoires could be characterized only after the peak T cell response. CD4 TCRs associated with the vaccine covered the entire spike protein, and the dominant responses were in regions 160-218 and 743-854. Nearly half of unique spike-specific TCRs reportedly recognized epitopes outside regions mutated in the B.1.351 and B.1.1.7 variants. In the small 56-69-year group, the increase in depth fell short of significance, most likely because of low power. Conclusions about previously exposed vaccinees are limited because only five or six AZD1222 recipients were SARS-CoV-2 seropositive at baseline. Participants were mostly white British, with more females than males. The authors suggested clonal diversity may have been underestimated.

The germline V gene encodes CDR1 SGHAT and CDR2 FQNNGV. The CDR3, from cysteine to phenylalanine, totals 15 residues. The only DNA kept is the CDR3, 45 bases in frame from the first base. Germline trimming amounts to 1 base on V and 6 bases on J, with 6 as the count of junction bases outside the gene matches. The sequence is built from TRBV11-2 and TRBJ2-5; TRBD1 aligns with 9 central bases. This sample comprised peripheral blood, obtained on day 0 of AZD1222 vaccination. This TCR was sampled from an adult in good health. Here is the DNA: TGTGCCAGCAGCTTAGCCCGGGACAGGGTCCAGACCCAGTACTTC. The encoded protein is CASSLARDRVQTQYF.